This section outlines one T cell receptor beta chain sequence together with its context. These data are taken from a study of shared clonotypes between healthy human individuals. The assay was immunoSEQ multiplex PCR, and TCRdb's table has in-frame clones only and misses some. The sample carries some 480,000 clones, around 80% recorded once. The sample consisted of PBMCs. This TCR was recovered from a woman aged 40 to 55 in good health. Some clones in this sample may be carry-over from other donors' samples.

CDR3 in amino acids: CASSLWGRTSSDTQYF. The CDR3 DNA reads TGTGCCAGCAGCTTATGGGGGCGGACTAGCTCGGATACGCAGTATTTT. The chain joins TRBV7-8 to TRBJ2-3; 8 bases agree with TRBD2. V gave up 2 bases and J gave up 6 bases; unmatched junction bases: 10. This CDR3 has 16 amino acids. Germline lookup yields CDR1 SGHVS and CDR2 FQNEAQ.